Listed here are 30 T cell receptor beta chains from one sample, sequenced in a study of cytomegalovirus exposure and HLA in healthy donors. Primers: 60 Vbeta forward and 13 Jbeta reverse. Assay used: immunoSEQ multiplex PCR; TCRdb lists only in-frame clones, some missing. The data hold approximately 170,000 clones, with roughly four fifths observed a single time. Sequencing input: PBMCs. Every receptor here comes from a woman aged 25-40 years in good health and CMV-seropositive.

The V call is TRBV6-6, the J call TRBJ2-6; tentative D call: TRBD1 (5 bases). The V and J ends lost 7 bases and 0 bases respectively, with 10 bases between them. CDR1 is MNHNY and CDR2 is SVGAGI in the germline V gene (reference sequence). The CDR3 covers 15 residues. The CDR3, as DNA: TGTGCCAGCAACGACAGACCCTCTGGGGCCAACGTCCTGACTTTC. This sequence encodes CASNDRPSGANVLTF.

The J gene is TRBJ1-1, the V gene TRBV10-3; 7 bases agree with TRBD1. The CDR3 runs 15 residues. Germline CDR1 and CDR2: ENHRY and SYGVKD. Trimming removed 0 bases from V and 7 bases from J; junction bases left unmatched: 8. CDR3 bases: TGTGCCATCAGTGAGTCCTCGTGGACAGGTAGTGAAGCTTTCTTT. Protein: CAISESSWTGSEAFF.

This chain uses TRBV6-5 with TRBJ1-2; a possible D gene is TRBD1 (5 bases). V was clipped by 9 bases and J by 1 base, with 18 bases between them. This CDR3 spans 15 amino acids. CDR1 and CDR2 from the germline V gene are MNHEY and SVGAGI. The CDR3 coding sequence is TGTGCCAGTTCTAGGAGGGTGAGGGGTAACTATGGCTACACCTTC. Protein product: CASSRRVRGNYGYTF.

This clone has a single count. The rearrangement joins TRBV6-1 to TRBJ2-2, with a possible D match to TRBD1 (6 bases). Trimming pared 8 bases from V and 0 bases from J, leaving 13 bases between. The CDR3 has 15 residues. CDR1 is MNHNS, CDR2 SASEGT, per germline. CDR3 bases: TGTGCCAGCTTCGGACAGTGGGCGAACACCGGGGAGCTGTTTTTT. Translated: CASFGQWANTGELFF.

The V call is TRBV19, the J call TRBJ1-2, with D perhaps TRBD1 (6 bases). Germline V gene sequence: CDR1 LNHDA, CDR2 SQIVND (reference sequence). Deletions cut 6 bases from V and 2 bases from J, with 13 bases between. The CDR3 loop spans 14 amino acids. In DNA, the CDR3 is TGTGCCAGTAGGAGGGACATTTCCAACTATGGCTACACCTTC. This translates into CASRRDISNYGYTF.

This clone was recorded once. The chain combines TRBV6-1 with TRBJ2-2; D is unclear. V lost 7 bases and J lost 7, with 7 bases in between. The CDR3 is made up of 11 amino acids. The germline CDR1 and CDR2 sequences are MNHNS and SASEGT. The CDR3 DNA reads as TGTGCCAGCATCGGGTACGGGGAGCTGTTTTTT. It yields the protein CASIGYGELFF.

A remark on this clone: Other nucleotide sequences in the sample specify the same CDR3. The genes are TRBV27 and TRBJ2-5; TRBD2 aligns across 7 bases. The germline gives CDR1 MNHEY, CDR2 SMNVEV (reference sequence). With 2 bases clipped from V and 4 bases from J, the junction kept 4 bases outside the gene matches. The CDR3 covers 14 residues. The DNA of the CDR3 is TGTGCCAGCAGTTTAAGTGGGAGGGTAGAGACCCAGTACTTC. Its protein is CASSLSGRVETQYF.

The rearrangement joins TRBV6-5 to TRBJ2-7, with a tentative D call TRBD1 (7 bases). There are 14 residues in the CDR3. The V gene lost 2 bases and the J gene lost 7 bases, with 15 bases spanning the gap. CDR1 MNHEY and CDR2 SVGAGI come from the germline V gene. In DNA form, the CDR3 reads TGTGCCAGCAGTTACGCGGGGACAGCGAGAGAGCAGTACTTC. It translates to CASSYAGTAREQYF.

The genes are TRBV27 and TRBJ1-5; 10 bases are a match to TRBD1. The germline V gene encodes CDR1 MNHEY and CDR2 SMNVEV (reference sequence). V dropped 6 bases and J dropped 2; count of bases not matched to a gene: 4. The CDR3 has 15 residues. The CDR3 DNA sequence: TGTGCCAGCAGACAAGGGACAGGGGGCAATCAGCCCCAGCATTTT. It specifies CASRQGTGGNQPQHF.

The rearrangement links TRBV5-4 to TRBJ2-7, with 10 bases aligning to TRBD2. Per the germline V gene, CDR1 is SGHNT and CDR2 is YYREEE (reference sequence). The CDR3 has 14 amino acids. The J segment lost 6 bases and the V segment lost 3 bases, leaving 6 bases of the junction unmatched. This chain's CDR3 is CASSSQREGPEQYF. DNA of the CDR3: TGTGCCAGCAGCTCACAGCGGGAGGGCCCCGAGCAGTACTTC.

A note on this clone: In the same sample, other DNA sequences code for this CDR3. The chain couples TRBV19 to TRBJ2-7; TRBD1 aligns across 7 bases. Unmatched junction bases numbered 0, after V lost 4 bases and J lost 3 bases. This CDR3 spans 12 amino acids. Germline values: CDR1 LNHDA, CDR2 SQIVND (reference sequence). CDR3 DNA: TGTGCCAGTAGTACAGGGGGCTACGAGCAGTACTTC. It codes for CASSTGGYEQYF.

The table lists this clone with a count of one. This rearrangement joins TRBV2 to TRBJ2-3, with 16 positions matching TRBD2. The CDR3 spans 17 residues. Per germline, CDR1 SNHLY and CDR2 FYNNEI. J was trimmed by 4 bases and V by 6 bases; bases with no gene match: 7. CDR3 region: CASSGTSGRARADTQYF. CDR3 nucleotide sequence: TGTGCCAGCAGCGGGACTAGCGGGAGGGCCAGGGCAGATACGCAGTATTTT.

This clone was observed a single time. In nucleotides, the CDR3 is TGTGCCAGTAGTATGTCCCCAGCGGGAGTCCCCGGGGAGCTGTTTTTT. Encoded protein: CASSMSPAGVPGELFF. V gene TRBV19 combines with J gene TRBJ2-2; TRBD2 matches 8 bases. V lost 3 bases and J lost 6; bases outside the gene matches: 9. Germline assignment: CDR1 LNHDA and CDR2 SQIVND (reference sequence). The CDR3 length is 16 residues. Supplemented by reference TRBV19 and TRBJ2-2, the full variable domain reads DGGITQSPKYLFRKEGQNVTLSCEQNLNHDAMYWYRQDPGQGLRLIYYSQIVNDFQKGDIAEGYSVSREKKESFPLTVTSAQKNPTAFYLCASSMSPAGVPGELFFGEGSRLTVL.

With respect to this clone: This sample also contains other DNA sequences that code for the same CDR3. V is TRBV5-1 and J is TRBJ2-3, with a weak D call TRBD2 (5 bases). The V gene's germline CDR1 is SGHRS and CDR2 YFSETQ. Between the trimmed V and J ends, which lost 0 bases and 4 bases, there was a span of 9 bases. This CDR3 comprises 14 residues. The CDR3 nucleotides read TGCGCCAGCAGCTTGGTTGCGGGTTCAGATACGCAGTATTTT. This sequence encodes CASSLVAGSDTQYF.

This clone was counted only a few times. V is TRBV28 and J is TRBJ2-1; the match to TRBD2 covers 9 bases. The V and J ends lost 5 bases and 2 bases, in that order; junction bases with no gene match: 4. Germline assignment: CDR1 MDHEN and CDR2 SYDVKM. The CDR3 is 15 amino acids. CDR3 in amino acids: CASSRTSEPYNEQFF. In DNA form, the CDR3 reads TGTGCCAGCAGTCGGACTAGCGAACCCTACAATGAGCAGTTCTTC.

This clone was recorded a few times. The chain uses TRBV28 and TRBJ2-3, with a weak D call TRBD1 (10 bases). The CDR3 runs 19 residues. The V gene lost 7 bases and the J gene lost 9 bases, with 35 bases spanning the gap. Germline-derived CDR1 and CDR2 are MDHEN and SYDVKM. The CDR3 DNA is TGTGCCAGCACCGCCGACAGGGGGCGTAGCGGGGGTCGGCCAGGGACGCAGTATTTT. Residues: CASTADRGRSGGRPGTQYF.

V is TRBV2 and J is TRBJ2-3, with 9 positions matching TRBD1. The V and J ends lost 7 bases and 3 bases, in that order; junction bases with no gene match: 8. Germline V CDR1 and CDR2: SNHLY, FYNNEI. The CDR3 totals 15 residues. CDR3 protein: CASKRRDRATDTQYF. The CDR3 DNA reads TGTGCCAGCAAACGTCGGGACAGGGCAACAGATACGCAGTATTTT.

Comment on this clone: An end of the junction does not agree with germline; a read error may underlie this. The gene calls are TRBV5-1 and TRBJ2-3, with D possibly matching TRBD1 (6 bases). The V gene's germline CDR1 is SGHRS and CDR2 YFSETQ. This CDR3 has 14 residues. The CDR3 spells CASTPGQTTDMQYF. The CDR3, as DNA: TGCGCCAGCACCCCCGGACAGACCACAGATATGCAGTATTTT. Drawing the rest from reference TRBV5-1 and TRBJ2-3, the complete variable domain is KAGVTQTPRYLIKTRGQQVTLSCSPISGHRSVSWYQQTPGQGLQFLFEYFSETQRNKGNFPGRFSGRQFSNSRSEMNVSTLELGDSALYLCASTPGQTTDMQYFGPGTRLTVL.

The V gene is TRBV6-6, the J gene TRBJ1-5; tentative D call: TRBD1 (6 bases). Germline CDR1 and CDR2: MNHNY and SVGAGI (reference sequence). V shed 7 bases and J shed 7 bases, with 20 bases lying between them. The CDR3 has 15 amino acids. CDR3 sequence (DNA): TGTGCCAGCACCCCGGGACACCGAATTGGGCAGCCCCAGCATTTT. Translation gives CASTPGHRIGQPQHF.

This clone was seen more than once but under ten times. The chain employs TRBV2 and TRBJ1-2; D is uncertain. The germline gives CDR1 SNHLY, CDR2 FYNNEI. V lost 7 bases and J lost 0, with 6 bases in between. The CDR3 has 12 residues. The CDR3 spells CASNPTNYGYTF. CDR3 nucleotide sequence: TGTGCCAGCAATCCAACTAACTATGGCTACACCTTC. Complete variable domain (other parts from reference TRBV2 and TRBJ1-2): EPEVTQTPSHQVTQMGQEVILRCVPISNHLYFYWYRQILGQKVEFLVSFYNNEISEKSEIFDDQFSVERPDGSNFTLKIRSTKLEDSAMYFCASNPTNYGYTFGSGTRLTVV.

This rearrangement joins TRBV6-1 to TRBJ2-1; TRBD1 is a possible D gene (5 bases). V gave up 4 bases and J gave up 5 bases, with 9 bases separating them. There are 13 residues in the CDR3. Germline assignment: CDR1 MNHNS and CDR2 SASEGT. This chain's CDR3 is CASSAGFNNEQFF. CDR3 DNA: TGTGCCAGCAGTGCAGGGTTCAACAATGAGCAGTTCTTC.

This rearrangement joins TRBV6-5 to TRBJ2-3, with 7 bases aligning to TRBD2. The CDR3 totals 16 residues. The trim removed 4 bases at V and 6 bases at J, leaving 13 bases unmatched. Germline CDR1 is MNHEY and CDR2 is SVGAGI. The CDR3 protein is CASSWESGRAVDTQYF. The CDR3, as DNA: TGTGCCAGCAGTTGGGAGAGTGGGAGGGCGGTGGATACGCAGTATTTT.

This chain uses TRBV18 with TRBJ2-7; TRBD2 aligns across 8 bases. J lost 2 bases, V lost 0 bases, and 3 bases had no gene match. Germline CDR1 is KGHSH and CDR2 is LQKENI. This CDR3 is 15 amino acids long. CDR3 region: CASSPPLAAPYEQYF. DNA of the CDR3: TGTGCCAGCTCACCACCACTAGCGGCACCCTACGAGCAGTACTTC.

The chain has TRBV7-2 and TRBJ2-7, with D perhaps TRBD2 (6 bases). V dropped 4 bases and J dropped 7 bases, with 14 bases sitting between them. CDR1 and CDR2 (germline): SGHTA, FQGNSA. The CDR3 runs 13 residues. The CDR3 loop reads CASSSAGGWEQYF. DNA for the CDR3: TGTGCCAGCAGCTCCGCCGGGGGTTGGGAGCAGTACTTC.

The J gene is TRBJ2-7, the V gene TRBV5-1; 7 nucleotides match TRBD1. After removal of 3 bases from V and 3 bases from J, the junction contained 3 bases not matched to a gene. Per the germline V gene, CDR1 is SGHRS and CDR2 is YFSETQ. The CDR3 contains 13 residues. DNA for the CDR3: TGCGCCAGCAGCTCCGGGACAGACTACGAGCAGTACTTC. Its translation: CASSSGTDYEQYF.

The chain carries TRBV14 and TRBJ1-6; D unclear. The V end lost 0 bases, the J end lost 12 bases, and 18 bases lay between the germline ends. The CDR3 is 16 residues long. The germline gives CDR1 SGHDN, CDR2 FVKESK. The CDR3, as DNA: TGTGCCAGCAGCCAAGACGCCGGTCCCCTGTATAAACCCCTCCACTTT. Its translation is CASSQDAGPLYKPLHF.

The chain is built from TRBV2 and TRBJ2-5; TRBD2 matches at 9 bases. The CDR3 loop spans 16 amino acids. Germline assignment: CDR1 SNHLY and CDR2 FYNNEI. The V segment lost 10 bases and the J segment 4 bases; nucleotides outside the gene matches: 16. The CDR3 DNA sequence: TGTGCCATCTCGGAGGAGGGCGGGAGGGCCACAGAGACCCAGTACTTC. Translating it yields CAISEEGGRATETQYF. Variable domain in full (rest from reference TRBV2 and TRBJ2-5): EPEVTQTPSHQVTQMGQEVILRCVPISNHLYFYWYRQILGQKVEFLVSFYNNEISEKSEIFDDQFSVERPDGSNFTLKIRSTKLEDSAMYFCAISEEGGRATETQYFGPGTRLLVL.

V and J are TRBV11-3 and TRBJ2-1; a weak D match, TRBD1 (6 bases). From germline, CDR1 is SGHNT and CDR2 YENEEA. The CDR3 spans 16 residues. The germline V and J ends were trimmed by 4 bases and 4 bases, with 17 bases remaining between them. Here the CDR3 reads CASSWSSGTPYNEQFF. CDR3 bases: TGTGCCAGCAGCTGGTCCTCCGGGACACCTTACAATGAGCAGTTCTTC.

This sequence joins TRBV28 and TRBJ2-7, with D hard to call. CDR1 MDHEN and CDR2 SYDVKM come from the germline V gene. This CDR3 region has 14 residues. V was cut by 2 bases and J by 3 bases, with 11 bases left in between. The CDR3 coding sequence is TGTGCCAGCAGTTTACTCCACAGAGTCTACGAGCAGTACTTC. Translation gives CASSLLHRVYEQYF.

The gene calls are TRBV11-2 and TRBJ2-3, with a weak D call TRBD2 (6 bases). Trimming removed 0 bases at V and 5 bases at J, with 12 bases between. The CDR3 is 15 amino acids. Per the germline V gene, CDR1 is SGHAT and CDR2 is FQNNGV. CDR3 bases: TGTGCCAGCAGCTTAGATCGGGGGACGGGAGATACGCAGTATTTT. Translated, it gives CASSLDRGTGDTQYF.